This is a list of T cell receptor beta chains from one sample in a study of T cell responses to AZD1222 COVID-19 vaccine. Profiling relied on immunoSEQ multiplex PCR, and the TCRdb table lists in-frame clones only, not all of them. The profile shows some 120,000 clones, 90% of them singletons. The sample in question was peripheral blood, obtained on day 0 of AZD1222 vaccination. These TCRs come from an adult in good health. Each CDR3 is given with its conserved first and last residue. Each record gives: J gene, D gene, V gene, CDR3 protein. D genes are given only for firm matches.

TRBJ2-2,-,TRBV9,CASSVEQGSGGLFF
TRBJ2-5,-,TRBV3-1/TRBV3-2,CASSQTQETQYF
TRBJ1-4,-,TRBV28,CASSTTGTPNEKLFF
TRBJ2-2,TRBD2,TRBV5-1,CASSFGGGRRTGELFF
TRBJ2-2,-,TRBV7-9,CASSRPGETNTGELFF
TRBJ2-3,TRBD2,TRBV27,CASSPTAGGLTDTQYF
TRBJ2-1,TRBD1,TRBV28,CASTPIGTDLYNEQFF
TRBJ1-2,-,TRBV11-2,CASSLMASGDRGYTF
TRBJ1-4,-,TRBV3-1/TRBV3-2,CASTQGGEKLFF
TRBJ1-6,-,TRBV6-5,CASSYLGSLGPLHF
TRBJ1-2,TRBD1,TRBV2,CASRGQAYGYTF
TRBJ2-3,TRBD2,TRBV5-1,CASSRTSGSTDTQYF
TRBJ1-3,-,TRBV28,CASSRQPAGNTIYF
TRBJ1-1,-,TRBV18,CASSPLGPEAFF
TRBJ2-2,-,TRBV27,CASSPVTGVNTGELFF
TRBJ1-1,-,TRBV5-1,CASSPDGNTEAFF
TRBJ1-2,-,TRBV24-1,CATSDRRDEHNYGYTF
TRBJ1-2,-,TRBV28,CASSLYSRAWDGYTF
TRBJ2-3,-,TRBV3-1/TRBV3-2,CASSSRAHSTDTQYF
TRBJ2-5,-,TRBV6-5,CASSFGGLPETQYF
TRBJ1-1,-,TRBV2,CASSQQLNTEAFF
TRBJ1-5,-,TRBV28,CATHNGGGSNQPQHF
TRBJ2-1,-,TRBV27,CASSLWQGNRNEQFF
TRBJ1-2,TRBD1,TRBV10-3,CAISALEGTGDGYTF
TRBJ2-2,-,TRBV15,CATSRVGSQGSLTGELFF
TRBJ2-1,TRBD2,TRBV9,CASSYSMGLADNEQFF
TRBJ1-1,-,TRBV5-1,CASSLGRSGLANTEAFF
TRBJ2-3,-,TRBV5-1,CASSLGRIEGDTQYF
TRBJ1-5,-,TRBV9,CASVTRTARNQPQHF
TRBJ2-7,TRBD2,TRBV13,CASSLWAGTSGTYEQYF
TRBJ1-4,TRBD1,TRBV5-1,CASSPIGQGKGTYNEKLFF
TRBJ1-3,TRBD1,TRBV11-3,CASSPGQGPGNTIYF
TRBJ1-2,-,TRBV6-5,CAGSPSRFGYTF
TRBJ1-1,-,TRBV30,CAWVEGVNTEAFF
TRBJ2-2,-,TRBV19,CAYRASNTGELFF
TRBJ1-1,-,TRBV7-8,CATRSEGRSGMNTEAFF
TRBJ2-3,TRBD2,TRBV29-1,CALNLGREGGTDTQYF
TRBJ2-7,TRBD2,TRBV20-1,CSASRKLAASYEQYF
TRBJ2-2,TRBD1,TRBV7-9,CASTADRVGTGELFF
TRBJ2-1,TRBD2,TRBV5-6,CASSWRGLAPNNEQFF
TRBJ2-4,-,TRBV21-1,CASGTTNLGQGGDIQYF